These 32 T cell receptor beta chains came from one sample sequenced in a study of beta chain features in type 1 diabetes. Investigators reverse transcribed all isolated RNA, so they sequenced expressed TCRB transcripts. TCRdb's table, derived via immunoSEQ multiplex PCR, lists solely in-frame clones and lacks some. Of fewer than 650,000 clones in the sample, around 15% were seen once. The sequenced sample was naive CD4+ T cells from blood. Receptors were obtained from a man between 18 and 29 years old in good health.

As for this clone: One junction end disagrees with the germline gene, perhaps due to a read error. The chain is built from TRBV7-7 and TRBJ2-7, with D possibly being TRBD2 (6 bases). This CDR3 spans 15 amino acids. Germline CDR1 SSHAT, CDR2 FNYEAQ (reference sequence). The CDR3 region has the DNA TGTGCTAGCAGCTTAGGGGACTGGCCCCACTACGAGCAGTACTTC. Protein sequence: CASSLGDWPHYEQYF.

The chain recombines TRBV25-1 with TRBJ2-6; D uncertain. This CDR3 has 13 amino acids. Germline V gene sequence: CDR1 MGHDK, CDR2 SYGVNS. With 7 bases removed from V and 1 base from J, the gap between germline ends came to 5 bases. CDR3 amino acids: CASTKSGANVLTF. CDR3 coding DNA: TGTGCCAGCACCAAGTCTGGGGCCAACGTCCTGACTTTC.

The chain is built from TRBV6-1 and TRBJ2-1; D perhaps matches TRBD1 (6 bases). The CDR3 has 18 residues. Trimming took off 2 bases at V and 4 bases at J, with 21 bases between the two ends. In germline, CDR1 is MNHNS, CDR2 SASEGT. This chain's CDR3 is CASSELSLGGTNYNEQFF. DNA of the CDR3: TGTGCCAGCAGTGAACTAAGTTTAGGTGGGACAAATTACAATGAGCAGTTCTTC.

There are a few counts of this clone. This chain uses TRBV6-4 with TRBJ1-1; perhaps TRBD1 as D (5 bases). Germline V lookup: CDR1 MRHNA, CDR2 SNTAGT. This CDR3 comprises 15 residues. The V gene lost 8 bases and the J gene lost 0 bases, with 16 bases spanning the gap. DNA for the CDR3: TGTGCCAGCCGCGGACAAGGGACCATGAACACTGAAGCTTTCTTT. Protein product: CASRGQGTMNTEAFF.

The V call is TRBV6-5, the J call TRBJ2-1, with 8 bases lining up with TRBD2. J was trimmed by 3 bases and V by 0 bases; bases with no gene match: 4. CDR3 length: 16 amino acids. Germline-derived CDR1 and CDR2 are MNHEY and SVGAGI. CDR3 sequence: CASSYSGGGIYNEQFF. CDR3 nucleotide sequence: TGTGCCAGCAGTTACTCGGGCGGGGGGATCTACAATGAGCAGTTCTTC.

The chain joins TRBV6-1 to TRBJ1-1; D is ambiguous. The CDR3 spans 11 residues. Trimming stripped 8 bases from V and 11 bases from J, with 15 bases between. Germline loops: CDR1 MNHNS, CDR2 SASEGT. The CDR3, as DNA: TGTGCCAGCCTTCTCAGCGTATACGCTTTCTTT. Translation gives CASLLSVYAFF.

This clone was detected only a few times. V gene TRBV6-1 combines with J gene TRBJ1-6; 9 positions agree with TRBD1. After removal of 10 bases from V and 7 bases from J, the junction contained 5 bases not matched to a gene. From germline, CDR1 is MNHNS and CDR2 SASEGT. The CDR3 consists of 13 residues. CDR3 protein: CANRDRENSPLHF. The CDR3 bases are TGTGCCAACCGGGACAGGGAGAATTCACCCCTCCACTTT.

This clone was observed a handful of times. The chain recombines TRBV5-1 with TRBJ2-3, with TRBD1 as a possible D gene (5 bases). The germline V and J ends were trimmed by 6 bases and 4 bases, with 15 bases remaining between them. CDR3 length: 14 residues. The germline CDR1 and CDR2 sequences are SGHRS and YFSETQ. In DNA form, the CDR3 reads TGCGCCAGCACCAACGAAAGGGGCGCAGATACGCAGTATTTT. It codes for CASTNERGADTQYF.

A few counts support this clone. This chain links TRBV11-1 with TRBJ1-1, with 8 positions matching TRBD1. The CDR3 loop spans 15 amino acids. Trimming took 5 bases from V and 0 from J; bases not matched to a gene: 5. CDR1 is SGHAT, CDR2 FQDESV, per germline (reference sequence). The DNA of the CDR3 is TGTGCCAGCAGCCCCGCGACAGGGGTGAACACTGAAGCTTTCTTT. Translation: CASSPATGVNTEAFF.

The chain uses TRBV18 and TRBJ2-5, with D uncertain. Per the germline V gene, CDR1 is KGHSH and CDR2 is LQKENI. Trimming cost V 6 bases and J 0 bases, with 8 bases left between them. The CDR3 has 13 amino acids. The DNA for the CDR3 is TGTGCCAGCTCCGGACCGGACCAAGAGACCCAGTACTTC. As protein: CASSGPDQETQYF.

This clone turned up a few times. The J gene is TRBJ1-1, the V gene TRBV13; 7 bases are shared with TRBD1. The germline V gene encodes CDR1 PRHDT and CDR2 FYEKMQ (reference sequence). Losses at the gene ends were 1 base for V and 12 bases for J; bases not matched to a gene: 8. The CDR3 is 13 residues long. The CDR3 region is CASSLDRGRKTFF. The CDR3 DNA reads TGTGCCAGCAGCTTAGACAGGGGCCGCAAAACTTTCTTT.

This clone appeared a few times. The V call is TRBV5-1, the J call TRBJ2-2; the D gene is possibly TRBD1 (6 bases). Germline V gene lookup returns CDR1 SGHRS and CDR2 YFSETQ. CDR3 size: 14 residues. Trimming took off 4 bases at V and 5 bases at J, with 12 bases between the two ends. The CDR3 DNA reads TGCGCCAGCAGCAACACCCAGGGGACCGGGGAGCTGTTTTTT. Its translation is CASSNTQGTGELFF. Based on the CDR3 plus reference TRBV5-1 and TRBJ2-2, the full variable domain is KAGVTQTPRYLIKTRGQQVTLSCSPISGHRSVSWYQQTPGQGLQFLFEYFSETQRNKGNFPGRFSGRQFSNSRSEMNVSTLELGDSALYLCASSNTQGTGELFFGEGSRLTVL.

Concerning this clone: The same CDR3 also results from other DNA sequences found in this sample. The rearrangement joins TRBV20-1 to TRBJ2-7; no clear D gene. CDR3 length: 11 amino acids. V lost 1 base to trimming and J lost 4 bases, with 5 bases between them. Per the germline V gene, CDR1 is DFQATT and CDR2 is SNEGSKA (reference sequence). CDR3 nucleotide sequence: TGCAGTGCTAGAGTATCATACGAGCAGTACTTC. Amino acid sequence: CSARVSYEQYF.

The chain links TRBV7-2 to TRBJ2-7, with 7 bases fitting TRBD1. V gave up 6 bases and J gave up 2 bases; unmatched junction bases: 7. The CDR3 consists of 14 residues. The V gene's germline CDR1 is SGHTA and CDR2 FQGNSA. CDR3 protein: CASRLDRNTYEQYF. Written as DNA, the CDR3 is TGTGCCAGCAGGTTGGACAGGAACACCTACGAGCAGTACTTC.

This clone was recorded a few times. The chain combines TRBV5-1 with TRBJ2-5, with no clear D. Germline V gene data show CDR1 as SGHRS and CDR2 as YFSETQ. Trimming shortened V by 4 bases and J by 4 bases, and 2 bases separated the two germline ends. This CDR3 has 10 amino acids. CDR3 sequence: CASSGETQYF. As DNA, the CDR3 is TGCGCCAGCAGCGGAGAGACCCAGTACTTC.

This clone showed up just a few times. This chain connects TRBV5-1 to TRBJ2-1, with D tentatively TRBD1 (6 bases). Germline V gene sequence: CDR1 SGHRS, CDR2 YFSETQ. The CDR3 contains 13 residues. V lost 0 bases to trimming and J lost 10 bases, with 11 bases between them. The CDR3: CASSLDWTEEQFF. The DNA for the CDR3 is TGCGCCAGCAGCTTGGATTGGACAGAAGAGCAGTTCTTC.

This clone was detected ten times or more. This sequence joins TRBV7-9 and TRBJ2-7; D is undetermined. With 6 bases removed from V and 0 bases from J, the gap between germline ends came to 9 bases. Germline values: CDR1 SEHNR, CDR2 FQNEAQ (reference sequence). This CDR3 region has 13 residues. This chain's CDR3 is CASSFPPSYEQYF. As DNA, the CDR3 is TGTGCCAGCAGTTTCCCGCCCTCCTACGAGCAGTACTTC.

Details on this clone: The same CDR3 can be traced to other DNA sequences in this sample. The V gene is TRBV2, the J gene TRBJ2-5; the D is unclear. The length of the CDR3 is 11 residues. The V gene lost 4 bases and the J gene lost 4 bases, with 4 bases spanning the gap. Germline V gene data show CDR1 as SNHLY and CDR2 as FYNNEI. The DNA of the CDR3 is TGTGCCAGCAGTGGACGAGAGACCCAGTACTTC. Translating gives CASSGRETQYF.

This clone turned up a few times. Distinct nucleotide sequences in the sample also encode this CDR3. The V call is TRBV9, the J call TRBJ2-3; D gene uncertain. This CDR3 has 12 amino acids. Germline assignment: CDR1 SGDLS and CDR2 YYNGEE. Trimming pared 3 bases from V and 1 base from J, leaving 3 bases between. The CDR3 nucleotides read TGTGCCAGCAGCGCTCGCACAGATACGCAGTATTTT. Amino acid sequence: CASSARTDTQYF.

This clone was picked up one time. DNA of the CDR3: TGTGCCAGCAGCTTAACTTCAGCAGGGAAGGGTGCAGATACGCAGTATTTT. It encodes CASSLTSAGKGADTQYF. The chain uses TRBV7-2 and TRBJ2-3, with D possibly being TRBD1 (5 bases). This CDR3 is built from 17 residues. In germline, CDR1 is SGHTA, CDR2 FQGNSA. Trimming took 2 bases from V and 4 from J, leaving 19 bases between them.

In its sample, this clone was seen a few times. This chain links TRBV5-1 with TRBJ1-1; 9 bases fit TRBD1. CDR3 length: 15 amino acids. CDR1 SGHRS and CDR2 YFSETQ come from the germline V gene. V shed 4 bases, J shed 1 base, and the junction held 5 bases outside the gene matches. The CDR3 bases are TGCGCCAGCAGCCCACAGGGGGCAGCGAACACTGAAGCTTTCTTT. This gives the protein CASSPQGAANTEAFF.

This clone was found a few times. The chain uses TRBV4-3 and TRBJ2-7; D is perhaps TRBD1 (6 bases). The ends were cut back, 4 bases at V and 1 base at J, with 8 bases in the middle. CDR1 and CDR2 (germline): LGHNA, YSLEER. The CDR3 loop spans 13 amino acids. CDR3 in amino acids: CASSRTESYEQYF. The CDR3 region has the DNA TGCGCCAGCAGCCGGACAGAATCCTACGAGCAGTACTTC.

The V gene is TRBV27, the J gene TRBJ2-7; D uncertain. V was clipped by 5 bases and J by 6 bases, with 11 bases between them. The CDR3 extends over 12 amino acids. Germline CDR1 and CDR2: MNHEY and SMNVEV (reference sequence). The CDR3 bases are TGTGCCAGCAGTCGACCGAGTTTCGAGCAGTACTTC. Amino acid sequence: CASSRPSFEQYF.

This clone was counted only a few times. The chain uses TRBV15 and TRBJ2-7; D might be TRBD1 (6 bases). Germline V gene data show CDR1 as LNHNV and CDR2 as YYDKDF (reference sequence). CDR3 length equals 14 residues. The V and J ends lost 5 bases and 3 bases respectively, with 14 bases between them. This CDR3 reads CATSGRQVLYEQYF. Here the CDR3 DNA reads TGTGCCACCAGCGGGCGACAGGTACTCTACGAGCAGTACTTC.

The chain is built from TRBV5-1 and TRBJ2-7, with a tentative D call TRBD2 (5 bases). Looked up from germline, CDR1 is SGHRS and CDR2 is YFSETQ. V shed 0 bases and J shed 3 bases, with 10 bases lying between them. There are 14 residues in the CDR3. The CDR3 DNA reads as TGCGCCAGCAGCTTGGACCCGGGGATCTACGAGCAGTACTTC. This translates into CASSLDPGIYEQYF.

This clone was counted a single time. This rearrangement joins TRBV18 to TRBJ2-1, with 8 bases matching TRBD1. The germline V gene encodes CDR1 KGHSH and CDR2 LQKENI. With 3 bases clipped from V and 7 bases from J, the junction kept 5 bases outside the gene matches. This CDR3 contains 14 residues. The CDR3 nucleotides read TGTGCCAGCTCACCCACAGGGGGGAGGAATGAGCAGTTCTTC. Translating it yields CASSPTGGRNEQFF.

The chain uses TRBV25-1 and TRBJ2-7, with TRBD2 matching 9 bases. The V gene end was trimmed by 11 bases and the J gene end by 3 bases; junction bases not matched to a gene: 8. CDR1 and CDR2 from the germline V gene are MGHDK and SYGVNS. This CDR3 has 13 residues. The CDR3 sequence is CASRLAGVYEQYF. CDR3 DNA: TGTGCCTCCAGGTTAGCGGGAGTCTACGAGCAGTACTTC.

This clone was counted at least ten times. V and J are TRBV10-3 and TRBJ2-1; no clear D gene. Trimming cost V 3 bases and J 7 bases, with 7 bases left between them. The CDR3 has 12 amino acids. Germline CDR1 and CDR2: ENHRY and SYGVKD. The CDR3 bases are TGTGCCATCAGTGACCGAGAGAATGAGCAGTTCTTC. Translated, it gives CAISDRENEQFF.

This chain links TRBV9 with TRBJ2-1; tentative D call: TRBD1 (6 bases). V lost 0 bases and J 4 bases, leaving 8 bases between the germline ends. Germline V gene sequence: CDR1 SGDLS, CDR2 YYNGEE. The CDR3 loop spans 14 amino acids. CDR3 residues: CASSVEGVYNEQFF. DNA of the CDR3: TGTGCCAGCAGCGTAGAGGGGGTTTACAATGAGCAGTTCTTC.

This chain connects TRBV9 to TRBJ1-4; D call uncertain. Trimming removed 3 bases at V and 4 bases at J, with 13 bases between. Germline-derived CDR1 and CDR2 are SGDLS and YYNGEE. There are 15 residues in the CDR3. The CDR3 DNA reads TGTGCCAGCAGCGCACAAGGCACGTTTAATGAAAAACTGTTTTTT. This codes for CASSAQGTFNEKLFF. The whole variable domain, filled in from reference TRBV9 and TRBJ1-4, reads DSGVTQTPKHLITATGQRVTLRCSPRSGDLSVYWYQQSLDQGLQFLIQYYNGEERAKGNILERFSAQQFPDLHSELNLSSLELGDSALYFCASSAQGTFNEKLFFGSGTQLSVL.

This clone showed up just once. This chain uses TRBV5-1 with TRBJ1-1; D remains ambiguous. V lost 0 bases and J lost 5, with 14 bases in between. This CDR3 spans 15 amino acids. Germline V CDR1 and CDR2: SGHRS, YFSETQ. CDR3 DNA sequence: TGCGCCAGCAGCTTGGACCCGGGCGTGGGGACTGAAGCTTTCTTT. It encodes CASSLDPGVGTEAFF.

The genes are TRBV29-1 and TRBJ2-7, with D possibly matching TRBD1 (6 bases). V lost 4 bases, J lost 0 bases, and 13 bases lay in between. The germline V gene encodes CDR1 SQVTM and CDR2 ANQGSEA. This CDR3 contains 14 residues. The DNA of the CDR3 is TGCAGCGTTGGAGACAGGTCGTACTCCTACGAGCAGTACTTC. Translating gives CSVGDRSYSYEQYF.